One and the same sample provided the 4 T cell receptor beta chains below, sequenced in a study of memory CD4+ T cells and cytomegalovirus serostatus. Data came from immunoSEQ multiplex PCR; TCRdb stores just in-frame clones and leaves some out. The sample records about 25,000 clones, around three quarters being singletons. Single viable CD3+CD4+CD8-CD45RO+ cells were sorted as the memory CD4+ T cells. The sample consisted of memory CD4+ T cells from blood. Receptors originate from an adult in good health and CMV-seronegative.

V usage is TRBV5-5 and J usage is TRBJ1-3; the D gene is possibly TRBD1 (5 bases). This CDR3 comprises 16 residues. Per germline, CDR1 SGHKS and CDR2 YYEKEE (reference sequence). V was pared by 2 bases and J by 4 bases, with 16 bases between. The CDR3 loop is CASSFLSPAGGNTIYF. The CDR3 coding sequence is TGTGCCAGCAGCTTCTTATCCCCGGCAGGGGGAAACACCATATATTTT.

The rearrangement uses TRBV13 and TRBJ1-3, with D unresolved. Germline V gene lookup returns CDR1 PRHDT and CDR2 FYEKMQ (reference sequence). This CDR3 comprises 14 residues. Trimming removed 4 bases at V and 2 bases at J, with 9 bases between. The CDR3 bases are TGTGCCAGCAGCTCCCCCGGGGCTGGAAACACCATATATTTT. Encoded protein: CASSSPGAGNTIYF. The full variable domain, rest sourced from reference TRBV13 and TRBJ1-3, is AAGVIQSPRHLIKEKRETATLKCYPIPRHDTVYWYQQGPGQDPQFLISFYEKMQSDKGSIPDRFSAQQFSDYHSELNMSSLELGDSALYFCASSSPGAGNTIYFGEGSWLTVV.

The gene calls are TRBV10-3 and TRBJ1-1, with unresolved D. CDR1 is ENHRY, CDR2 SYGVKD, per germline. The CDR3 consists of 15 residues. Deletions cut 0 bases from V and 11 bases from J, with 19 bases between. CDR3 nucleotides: TGTGCCATCAGTGAGTCGATCGGCAGTGGGTATAACGCTTTCTTT. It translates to CAISESIGSGYNAFF.

The CDR3 nucleotides read TGTGCCAGCCTAAAAGGACAGGGGGCGGAGACCCAGTACTTC. The encoded protein is CASLKGQGAETQYF. This chain joins TRBV28 and TRBJ2-5; TRBD1 agrees at 11 bases. The CDR3 runs to 14 residues. Germline V gives CDR1 MDHEN, CDR2 SYDVKM. Unmatched junction bases numbered 7, after V lost 8 bases and J lost 5 bases.